This is a list of T cell receptor beta chains from one sample in a study of CD8 T cells in ankylosing spondylitis. TCRdb fed the 5' RACE reads into MiXCR, producing one record per CDR3 protein. The sample contains around 320,000 distinct CDR3 sequences, less than 25% of which appear only once. Sequenced input: blood, either unsorted or a sorted T cell fraction (not recorded which). These receptors all come from a female donor with ankylosing spondylitis or in good health (not recorded which). Each CDR3 is given with its conserved first and last residue. D genes are given only for firm matches. Clone size is given for some rows only: seen once, a few or many times, or a class if the clone is expanded.

size: -; J: TRBJ1-6; D: -; V: TRBV7-2; DNA: TGTGCCAGCAGCCTTAGTAGGGGACTTAATTCACCCCTCCACTTT; CDR3: CASSLSRGLNSPLHF
size: once; J: TRBJ2-3; D: -; V: TRBV20-1; DNA: TGCAGTGCTCCGGGACATTCCACAGATACGCAGTATTTT; CDR3: CSAPGHSTDTQYF
size: -; J: TRBJ1-4; D: -; V: TRBV12-3/TRBV12-4; DNA: TGTGCCAGCGGTTCGGGGAGGTTCACTAATGAAAAACTGTTTTTT; CDR3: CASGSGRFTNEKLFF
size: -; J: TRBJ1-4; D: TRBD1; V: TRBV30; DNA: TGTGCCTGGAGCGCCGGACAGGGCCAGTTTTTT; CDR3: CAWSAGQGQFF
size: many; J: TRBJ2-1; D: TRBD2; V: TRBV25-1; DNA: TGTGCCAGCACCCCCGGGACTAGCGTCTCGGGGCAGTTCTTC; CDR3: CASTPGTSVSGQFF
size: few; J: TRBJ2-4; D: -; V: TRBV5-1; DNA: TGCGCCAGCAGGACCGAGTTCGGTGAAAACATTCAGTACTTC; CDR3: CASRTEFGENIQYF
size: -; J: TRBJ1-1; D: TRBD1; V: TRBV7-2; DNA: TGTGCCAGCAGCCCCGACAGGGCGGCCACTGAAGCTTTCTTT; CDR3: CASSPDRAATEAFF
size: many; J: TRBJ2-7; D: TRBD1; V: TRBV5-1; DNA: TGCGCCAGCAGCTTGGGGACAGGCAACTCCTACGAGCAGTACTTC; CDR3: CASSLGTGNSYEQYF
size: -; J: TRBJ2-7; D: -; V: TRBV6-2/TRBV6-3; DNA: TGTGCCACTGGATTTGGGACGGAGCAGTACTTC; CDR3: CATGFGTEQYF
size: few; J: TRBJ2-7; D: -; V: TRBV20-1; DNA: TGCAGTGCTAGGGCCCAGGGAACCCTCGAGCAGTACTTC; CDR3: CSARAQGTLEQYF
size: few; J: TRBJ2-7; D: -; V: TRBV10-1; DNA: TGCGCCAGCAGTGAGTCTACGAGAGAGCAGTACTTC; CDR3: CASSESTREQYF
size: -; J: TRBJ2-1; D: TRBD2; V: TRBV20-1; DNA: TGCAGTGCTAGAGTGTATCGGGGAGCGGGAGCCTACAATGAGCAGTTCTTC; CDR3: CSARVYRGAGAYNEQFF
size: -; J: TRBJ2-3; D: -; V: TRBV20-1; DNA: TGCAGTAGTAGACAGGAGGGCCGCAGCACAGATACGCAGTATTTT; CDR3: CSSRQEGRSTDTQYF
size: -; J: TRBJ2-2; D: -; V: TRBV5-4; DNA: TGTGCCAGCAGCCCAACAGGGACCGGGGAGCTGTTTTTT; CDR3: CASSPTGTGELFF
size: -; J: TRBJ2-1; D: TRBD2; V: TRBV4-3; DNA: TGCGCCAGCAGCCGTGTCGGCGGGAGGGCACAATGGTTCTCCTACAATGAGCAGTTCTTC; CDR3: CASSRVGGRAQWFSYNEQFF
size: -; J: TRBJ1-2; D: -; V: TRBV5-5; DNA: TGTGCCAGCAGCTTGGACGGACTCTATGGCTACACCTTC; CDR3: CASSLDGLYGYTF
size: -; J: TRBJ2-3; D: TRBD2; V: TRBV18; DNA: TGTGCCAGCTCACCGCGGCGGGAGGCCCCCCATCCGCAGTATTTT; CDR3: CASSPRREAPHPQYF
size: -; J: TRBJ1-1; D: -; V: TRBV6-1; DNA: TGTGCCAGCAGTGAAGCGCAGGTGTGGGGCACTGAAGCTTTCTTT; CDR3: CASSEAQVWGTEAFF
size: -; J: TRBJ1-4; D: -; V: TRBV24-1; DNA: TGTGCCACCAGTGGGTCTGGGACCGAAAAACTGTTTTTT; CDR3: CATSGSGTEKLFF
size: few; J: TRBJ1-5; D: -; V: TRBV20-1; DNA: TGCAGTGCTAGAAGTGGGCAGGCGTATAGCAATCAGCCCCAGCATTTT; CDR3: CSARSGQAYSNQPQHF
size: -; J: TRBJ2-1; D: -; V: TRBV6-5; DNA: TGTGCCAGCGGATCCCGGCGGGATGAGCAGTTCTTC; CDR3: CASGSRRDEQFF
size: -; J: TRBJ2-7; D: TRBD2; V: TRBV20-1; DNA: TGCAGTGCCCTCTCCGGGACTAGCGACTACGAGCAGTACTTC; CDR3: CSALSGTSDYEQYF
size: few; J: TRBJ2-7; D: -; V: TRBV5-1; DNA: TGCGCCAGCAGCTTGGATCCAGCGATGACCTACGAGCAGTACTTC; CDR3: CASSLDPAMTYEQYF
size: -; J: TRBJ2-1; D: -; V: TRBV20-1; DNA: TGCAGTGCCTGGAGTAGCTCCTACAATGAGCAGTTCTTC; CDR3: CSAWSSSYNEQFF
size: -; J: TRBJ2-3; D: -; V: TRBV6-5; DNA: TGTGCCAGCATTTCGGGGTATACGCAGTATTTT; CDR3: CASISGYTQYF
size: few; J: TRBJ2-7; D: -; V: TRBV20-1; DNA: TGCAGTGCTACCCCGGGACGCGAAAGGGGGCAGTACTTC; CDR3: CSATPGRERGQYF
size: few; J: TRBJ2-5; D: -; V: TRBV10-3; DNA: TGTGCCATCAGTCCCACACGAGGGGTGCAAGAGACCCAGTACTTC; CDR3: CAISPTRGVQETQYF
size: many; J: TRBJ2-1; D: TRBD2; V: TRBV11-2; DNA: TGTGCCAGCAGCTTATCAGCGGGAGTGGTCAATGAGCAGTTCTTC; CDR3: CASSLSAGVVNEQFF
size: -; J: TRBJ1-1; D: -; V: TRBV20-1; DNA: TGCAGTGCTAGAGAGGGGGGAGGAGCTGAAGCTTTCTTT; CDR3: CSAREGGGAEAFF
size: -; J: TRBJ2-1; D: TRBD2; V: TRBV6-2/TRBV6-3; DNA: TGTGCCAGCGGTAGACTAGCGGGAGGGCCGTACAATGAGCAGTTCTTC; CDR3: CASGRLAGGPYNEQFF
size: -; J: TRBJ1-1; D: TRBD1; V: TRBV6-5; DNA: TGTGCCAGCAGTTCTCAGGGGACAGGCACTGAAGCTTTCTTT; CDR3: CASSSQGTGTEAFF
size: -; J: TRBJ2-7; D: TRBD2; V: TRBV7-2; DNA: TGTGCCAGCAGCCTTCCCCCCTGGCGGGGGAGAAGCGAGCAGTACTTC; CDR3: CASSLPPWRGRSEQYF
size: -; J: TRBJ2-5; D: -; V: TRBV30; DNA: TGTGCCTGGAGTGTTTTGGCCTCAGAGACCCAGTACTTC; CDR3: CAWSVLASETQYF
size: many; J: TRBJ1-2; D: TRBD1; V: TRBV29-1; DNA: TGCAGCGTCGGTGGGGGCAGGGGGAACTATGGCTACACCTTC; CDR3: CSVGGGRGNYGYTF
size: few; J: TRBJ2-1; D: -; V: TRBV7-2; DNA: TGTGCCAGCAGCTTAGCGTTACTAGCCGAGGGTGAGCAGTTCTTC; CDR3: CASSLALLAEGEQFF
size: -; J: TRBJ2-5; D: TRBD2; V: TRBV15; DNA: TGTGCCACCAGCATGCCGGGACTAGCGGGAGTACCGGGAGAGACCCAGTACTTC; CDR3: CATSMPGLAGVPGETQYF
size: -; J: TRBJ1-2; D: -; V: TRBV24-1; DNA: TGTGCCACCAGCTCCAGCCGATTTGATGGCTACACCTTC; CDR3: CATSSSRFDGYTF
size: few; J: TRBJ2-1; D: -; V: TRBV20-1; DNA: TGCAGTGCTAGGGAGTTTGGTGAGCAGTTCTTC; CDR3: CSAREFGEQFF
size: many; J: TRBJ2-7; D: -; V: TRBV10-3; DNA: TGTGCCATCACTTTTCAGGGCCAGCAGTACTTC; CDR3: CAITFQGQQYF
size: -; J: TRBJ2-1; D: -; V: TRBV7-2; DNA: TGTGCCAGCAGCCGTGGACTATCATCGTCCGTCTACAATGAGCAGTTCTTC; CDR3: CASSRGLSSSVYNEQFF
size: -; J: TRBJ2-5; D: -; V: TRBV6-1; DNA: TGTGCCAGCAGGGGAGGAATAGACCAAGAGACCCAGTACTTC; CDR3: CASRGGIDQETQYF
size: -; J: TRBJ2-3; D: -; V: TRBV12-3/TRBV12-4; DNA: TGTGCCAGCAGTTTATGGACGGCAAAGGGGGATACGCAGTATTTT; CDR3: CASSLWTAKGDTQYF
size: -; J: TRBJ2-7; D: -; V: TRBV7-2; DNA: TGTGCCAGCAGCTCCTATATTTCCTACGAGCAGTACTTC; CDR3: CASSSYISYEQYF
size: few; J: TRBJ1-2; D: -; V: TRBV4-3; DNA: TGCGCCAGCAGCCAAGTCCAGGGGAGGACCTATGGCTACACCTTC; CDR3: CASSQVQGRTYGYTF
size: few; J: TRBJ2-7; D: -; V: TRBV9; DNA: TGTGCCAGCAGCGTAGAACTAGCCTCCTACGAGCAGTACTTC; CDR3: CASSVELASYEQYF
size: few; J: TRBJ1-1; D: -; V: TRBV12-3/TRBV12-4; DNA: TGTGCCAGCAGTTCCCGGTTCACTGAAGCTTTCTTT; CDR3: CASSSRFTEAFF
size: -; J: TRBJ2-3; D: TRBD1; V: TRBV15; DNA: TGTGCCACCAGCAGAGATCTCCAGGACAGGGGGCGAAATTCAGATACGCAGTATTTT; CDR3: CATSRDLQDRGRNSDTQYF
size: -; J: TRBJ1-5; D: TRBD1; V: TRBV6-1; DNA: TGTGCCAGCAGCCCCCAGAGGACCGGGACAGGGCTTAATCAGCCCCAGCATTTT; CDR3: CASSPQRTGTGLNQPQHF